This T cell receptor (beta chain) was identified in a study of identifying expanded T cells in peripheral blood. Germline lookup yields CDR1 SGDLS and CDR2 YYNGEE. The J segment lost 0 bases and the V segment lost 1 base, leaving 2 bases of the junction unmatched. The CDR3 sequence is 16 residues long. Clones were sequenced by immunoSEQ multiplex PCR, and TCRdb holds only the in-frame ones, with some missing. The data show about 83,000 clones, 70% to 90% seen once. The clonotype was recovered from a person aged 18-70 years in good health. The V call is TRBV9, the J call TRBJ2-2; TRBD2 matches 8 bases. The sample comprised blood. DNA of the CDR3: TGTGCCAGCAGCGTATCTAGCGGGCCGAACACCGGGGAGCTGTTTTTT. Protein: CASSVSSGPNTGELFF.